This paragraph covers one T cell receptor beta chain sequence. The antigen remains undetermined. All sequencing subjects had displayed CD8+CD57+ cell expansion on flow cytometry. This sample is part of a study of CD8+CD57+ T cells in acquired aplastic anemia. Study details: Sorted CD4+ and CD8+ cells yielded DNA averaging around 3 ug. Findings and limits, study-wide: Patients and controls had in common 25 to 30 CD8+ CDR3 sequences.

Trimming took 7 bases from V and 6 from J; bases not matched to a gene: 5. CDR3 length equals 16 residues. Germline loops: CDR1 LNHDA, CDR2 SQIVND (reference sequence). Genomic DNA provided the template from which TCR beta VDJ and CDR3 profiles were obtained. TCRdb reprocessed the reads via MiXCR and lists one record per CDR3 protein. Seen here are 150,000 to 200,000 distinct CDR3 sequences, around 43% observed once, and the top ten hold roughly 3.2%. The TCR was taken from a human donor with aplastic anemia. The chain combines TRBV19 with TRBJ2-2; the match to TRBD2 covers 16 bases. Sequences were obtained from sorted CD4+, CD8+, or CD8+CD57+ T cells (not recorded which) from PBMCs. CDR3 in amino acids: CASNEGLAGGAGELFF. The CDR3 region has the DNA TGTGCCAGTAATGAGGGACTAGCGGGAGGGGCCGGGGAGCTGTTTTTT. The full variable domain, completed using reference TRBV19 and TRBJ2-2, is DGGITQSPKYLFRKEGQNVTLSCEQNLNHDAMYWYRQDPGQGLRLIYYSQIVNDFQKGDIAEGYSVSREKKESFPLTVTSAQKNPTAFYLCASNEGLAGGAGELFFGEGSRLTVL.